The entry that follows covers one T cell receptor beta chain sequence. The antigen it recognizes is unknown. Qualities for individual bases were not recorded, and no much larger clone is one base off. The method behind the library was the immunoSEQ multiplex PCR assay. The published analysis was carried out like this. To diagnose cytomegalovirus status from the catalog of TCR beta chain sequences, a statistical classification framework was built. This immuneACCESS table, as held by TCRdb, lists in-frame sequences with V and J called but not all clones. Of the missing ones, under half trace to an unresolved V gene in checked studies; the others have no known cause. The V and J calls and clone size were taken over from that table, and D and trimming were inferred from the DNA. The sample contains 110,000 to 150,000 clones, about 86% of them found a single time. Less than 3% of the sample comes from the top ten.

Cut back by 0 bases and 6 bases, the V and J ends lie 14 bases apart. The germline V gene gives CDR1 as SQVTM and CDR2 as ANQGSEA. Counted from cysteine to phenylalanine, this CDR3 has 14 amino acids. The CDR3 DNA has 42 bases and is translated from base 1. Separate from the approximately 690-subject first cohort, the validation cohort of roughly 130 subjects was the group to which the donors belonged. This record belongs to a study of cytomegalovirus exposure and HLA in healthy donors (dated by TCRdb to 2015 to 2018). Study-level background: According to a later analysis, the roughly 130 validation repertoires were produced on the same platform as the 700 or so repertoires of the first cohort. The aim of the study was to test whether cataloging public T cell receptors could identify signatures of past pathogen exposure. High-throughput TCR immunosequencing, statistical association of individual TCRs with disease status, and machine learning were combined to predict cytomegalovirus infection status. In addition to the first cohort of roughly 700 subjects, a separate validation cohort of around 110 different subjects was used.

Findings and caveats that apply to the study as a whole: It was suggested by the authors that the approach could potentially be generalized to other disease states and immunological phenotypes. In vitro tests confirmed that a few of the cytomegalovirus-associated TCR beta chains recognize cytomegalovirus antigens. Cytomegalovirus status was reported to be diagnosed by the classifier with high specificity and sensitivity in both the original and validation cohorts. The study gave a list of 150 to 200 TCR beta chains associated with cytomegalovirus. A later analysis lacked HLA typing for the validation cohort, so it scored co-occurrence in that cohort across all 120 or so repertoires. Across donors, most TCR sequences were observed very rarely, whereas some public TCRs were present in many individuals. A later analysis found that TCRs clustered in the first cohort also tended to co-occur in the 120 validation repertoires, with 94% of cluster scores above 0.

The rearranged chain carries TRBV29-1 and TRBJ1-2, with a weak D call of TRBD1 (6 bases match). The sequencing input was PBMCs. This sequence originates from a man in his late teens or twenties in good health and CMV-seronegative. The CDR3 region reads CSVEDRGRGHGYTF. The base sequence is TGCAGCGTTGAAGATCGCGGCAGGGGACATGGCTACACCTTC.